These 14 T cell receptor beta chains were all obtained from the same sample, sequenced in a study of shared clonotypes between healthy human individuals. Clones were sequenced by immunoSEQ multiplex PCR, and TCRdb holds only the in-frame ones, with some missing. This table holds around 2,000,000 clones, about 95% found once. Naive CD8 populations comprised CD45RO-negative cells positively selected for CCR7, excluding terminally differentiated effector memory CD45RA+ cells. Sequencing was performed on naive CD8+ T cells sorted from blood. The receptors shown here come from a man between 18 and 29 years old in good health.

The chain employs TRBV29-1 and TRBJ2-7; 10 nucleotides agree with TRBD2. Germline lookup yields CDR1 SQVTM and CDR2 ANQGSEA. The J segment lost 1 base and the V segment lost 6 bases, leaving 9 bases of the junction unmatched. The CDR3 spans 15 residues. The CDR3 sequence: CSVTSGAGFSYEQYF. The CDR3 bases are TGCAGCGTCACTAGCGGGGCGGGATTTTCCTACGAGCAGTACTTC.

The chain has TRBV9 and TRBJ2-1; 8 positions agree with TRBD2. The ends lost 6 bases at V and 5 bases at J; junction bases unmatched: 10. Germline values: CDR1 SGDLS, CDR2 YYNGEE. The CDR3 totals 15 residues. This chain's CDR3 is CASTSGLVMNNEQFF. The DNA of the CDR3 is TGTGCCAGCACGTCGGGACTAGTGATGAACAATGAGCAGTTCTTC.

J is TRBJ2-2 and V is TRBV30; TRBD2 matches 11 bases. Germline CDR1 GTSNPN, CDR2 SVGIG (reference sequence). J lost 4 bases, V lost 2 bases, and 6 bases had no gene match. The CDR3 is 16 residues long. The CDR3 DNA follows: TGTGCCTGGAGTTTCTTAGCGGGAGGGGTCACCGGGGAGCTGTTTTTT. This encodes CAWSFLAGGVTGELFF.

The V and J genes are TRBV27 and TRBJ2-7, with D maybe TRBD2 (5 bases). Germline CDR1 MNHEY, CDR2 SMNVEV (reference sequence). V was cut by 0 bases and J by 5 bases, with 8 bases left in between. The CDR3 is 13 amino acids. CDR3 in amino acids: CASSLSNGNEQYF. The CDR3, as DNA: TGTGCCAGCAGTTTATCGAACGGGAACGAGCAGTACTTC.

This chain connects TRBV11-2 to TRBJ1-5, with TRBD1 identical over 8 bases. With 0 bases clipped from V and 0 bases from J, the junction kept 13 bases outside the gene matches. Per the germline V gene, CDR1 is SGHAT and CDR2 is FQNNGV. The CDR3 has 20 residues. DNA of the CDR3: TGTGCCAGCAGCTTAGACCTGGACAGGGCAGGGAGCCATAGCAATCAGCCCCAGCATTTT. Translation gives CASSLDLDRAGSHSNQPQHF.

This sequence joins TRBV11-2 and TRBJ2-2, with D possibly matching TRBD1 (6 bases). The V end was cut by 6 bases, the J end by 1 base, with 15 bases between. This CDR3 has 16 amino acids. Germline V lookup: CDR1 SGHAT, CDR2 FQNNGV. The CDR3 loop reads CASRSSGTWNTGELFF. CDR3 nucleotide sequence: TGTGCCAGCAGATCCTCCGGGACATGGAACACCGGGGAGCTGTTTTTT.

This sequence joins TRBV5-1 and TRBJ2-1; 13 bases line up with TRBD2. The germline CDR1 and CDR2 sequences are SGHRS and YFSETQ. V was pared by 3 bases and J by 8 bases, with 11 bases of the junction left unmatched. The CDR3 covers 17 residues. The CDR3 sequence is CASSSDRTSGSKDEQFF. CDR3 bases: TGCGCCAGCAGCTCGGACCGGACTAGCGGGAGTAAGGATGAGCAGTTCTTC.

The CDR3 reads CASSEGHASTDTQYF. The DNA for the CDR3 is TGTGCCAGCAGTGAAGGACACGCTAGCACAGATACGCAGTATTTT. This sequence joins TRBV2 and TRBJ2-3; D remains ambiguous. The length of the CDR3 is 15 residues. The V end was cut by 1 base, the J end by 0 bases, with 8 bases between. Germline CDR1 is SNHLY and CDR2 is FYNNEI. Combining the CDR3 with reference TRBV2 and TRBJ2-3 gives the whole variable domain EPEVTQTPSHQVTQMGQEVILRCVPISNHLYFYWYRQILGQKVEFLVSFYNNEISEKSEIFDDQFSVERPDGSNFTLKIRSTKLEDSAMYFCASSEGHASTDTQYFGPGTRLTVL.

To note about this clone: The sample carries other DNA sequences with the same CDR3. The J gene is TRBJ1-1, the V gene TRBV9, with no clear D. Germline V lookup: CDR1 SGDLS, CDR2 YYNGEE. This CDR3 comprises 13 residues. Trimming stripped 0 bases from V and 2 bases from J, with 5 bases between. Here the CDR3 reads CASSVGANTEAFF. CDR3 sequence (DNA): TGTGCCAGCAGCGTAGGTGCCAACACTGAAGCTTTCTTT.

The chain couples TRBV27 to TRBJ2-7, with 10 positions matching TRBD1. CDR1 and CDR2 from the germline V gene are MNHEY and SMNVEV (reference sequence). The CDR3 extends over 13 amino acids. Unmatched junction bases numbered 5, after V lost 8 bases and J lost 4 bases. This CDR3 is CASRGQGRYEQYF. The CDR3, as DNA: TGTGCCAGCCGGGGACAGGGGAGATACGAGCAGTACTTC.

The chain has TRBV4-1 and TRBJ2-1, with D perhaps TRBD1 or TRBD2 (5 bases each). CDR3 length: 13 amino acids. CDR1 and CDR2 (germline): MGHRA, YSYEKL. V gave up 5 bases and J gave up 8 bases, with 13 bases separating them. The CDR3 DNA follows: TGCGCCAGCAGCACCACAAGAGGGGATGAGCAGTTCTTC. Its protein product is CASSTTRGDEQFF.

V and J are TRBV7-9 and TRBJ2-2; TRBD1 might be the D (5 bases). CDR1 SEHNR and CDR2 FQNEAQ come from the germline V gene (reference sequence). The CDR3 consists of 15 residues. V lost 5 bases, J lost 2 bases, and 12 bases lay in between. DNA of the CDR3: TGTGCCAGCAGCACGGACATACCAAACACCGGGGAGCTGTTTTTT. This encodes CASSTDIPNTGELFF. The whole variable domain, remainder taken from reference TRBV7-9 and TRBJ2-2, is DTGVSQNPRHKITKRGQNVTFRCDPISEHNRLYWYRQTLGQGPEFLTYFQNEAQLEKSRLLSDRFSAERPKGSFSTLEIQRTEQGDSAMYLCASSTDIPNTGELFFGEGSRLTVL.

This clone was recorded only once. The rearrangement uses TRBV4-1 and TRBJ1-2; D uncertain. In germline, CDR1 is MGHRA, CDR2 YSYEKL. Trimming took 3 bases from V and 4 from J, leaving 15 bases between them. This CDR3 region has 15 residues. CDR3 sequence reads: CASSQVATSGYGYTF. DNA for the CDR3: TGCGCCAGCAGCCAGGTCGCGACCTCGGGCTATGGCTACACCTTC.

The V and J genes are TRBV10-3 and TRBJ2-7; weak D call: TRBD1 (6 bases). CDR3 length: 13 amino acids. The V gene lost 6 bases and the J gene lost 1 base, with 10 bases spanning the gap. The V gene's germline CDR1 is ENHRY and CDR2 SYGVKD. The CDR3 reads CAIRDSQSYEQYF. The CDR3 DNA sequence: TGTGCCATCAGGGACAGTCAATCCTACGAGCAGTACTTC.